One sample yielded the 27 T cell receptor beta chains listed below, sequenced in a study of blood T cell repertoires in COVID-19. Sequencing was performed with immunoSEQ multiplex PCR; in TCRdb, only in-frame clones are kept and a portion is missing. The repertoire holds almost 250,000 clones, about 83% seen once, with approximately 6% in the top ten. Sequencing was carried out using peripheral blood. The source of these receptors is an elderly woman with COVID-19, enrolled during active disease.

The chain uses TRBV27 and TRBJ2-7, with 8 nucleotides matching TRBD2. CDR3 length equals 16 residues. The trim removed 6 bases at V and 5 bases at J, leaving 15 bases unmatched. The V gene's germline CDR1 is MNHEY and CDR2 SMNVEV (reference sequence). The CDR3 spells CASSRTPGTSDHEQYF. In nucleotides, the CDR3 is TGTGCCAGCAGCCGAACTCCCGGGACTAGTGACCACGAGCAGTACTTC.

V usage is TRBV12-3 or TRBV12-4 and J usage is TRBJ1-5; TRBD1 agrees at 9 bases. Trimming at V came to 5 bases and at J to 6 bases, leaving 2 bases not matched to a gene. The CDR3 runs 13 residues. CDR3 DNA: TGTGCCAGCAGTGAACAGGGGGCTCAGCCCCAGCATTTT. It encodes CASSEQGAQPQHF.

The V and J genes are TRBV28 and TRBJ2-5, with TRBD1 matching over 10 bases. From germline, CDR1 is MDHEN and CDR2 SYDVKM. The CDR3 contains 14 residues. J lost 4 bases, V lost 8 bases, and 7 bases had no gene match. The DNA of the CDR3 is TGTGCCAGCCGGGGACAGGGGATCAGAGAGACCCAGTACTTC. Its protein product is CASRGQGIRETQYF.

The count of this clone is one. The chain is built from TRBV28 and TRBJ1-2, with 7 positions matching TRBD1. V shed 5 bases and J 8 bases; nucleotides not matched to a gene: 2. CDR1 MDHEN and CDR2 SYDVKM come from the germline V gene. This CDR3 region has 11 residues. This CDR3 is CASSRDRGYTF. CDR3 DNA sequence: TGTGCCAGCAGTCGGGACAGAGGCTACACCTTC.

This clone was detected only once. The CDR3 loop is CASSVRDPWETGGDGYTF. The CDR3 DNA is TGTGCCAGCAGCGTCCGTGATCCCTGGGAAACAGGGGGCGATGGCTACACCTTC. The rearrangement links TRBV9 to TRBJ1-2, with 9 bases matching TRBD1. This CDR3 has 18 amino acids. The ends lost 2 bases at V and 6 bases at J; junction bases unmatched: 17. Per germline, CDR1 SGDLS and CDR2 YYNGEE.

This clone occurred a few times. The rearrangement links TRBV3-1 (or the pseudogene TRBV3-2) to TRBJ2-7; tentative D call: TRBD2 (6 bases). V lost 4 bases to trimming and J lost 7 bases, with 14 bases between them. This CDR3 region has 13 residues. Germline V lookup: CDR1 LGHDT, CDR2 YNNKEL (reference sequence). The CDR3 sequence: CASSLGTQGEQYF. CDR3 DNA sequence: TGTGCCAGCAGCCTCGGGACTCAAGGGGAGCAGTACTTC.

The chain carries TRBV5-1 and TRBJ2-3; TRBD1 agrees at 9 bases. This CDR3 is 15 amino acids long. The ends lost 4 bases at V and 3 bases at J; junction bases unmatched: 6. The germline gives CDR1 SGHRS, CDR2 YFSETQ. CDR3 sequence: CASSPGQGITDTQYF. In DNA form, the CDR3 reads TGCGCCAGCAGCCCCGGACAGGGGATAACAGATACGCAGTATTTT.

By share, this clone counts as medium-sized. This chain links TRBV5-1 with TRBJ2-3; 13 nucleotides align to TRBD2. The CDR3 spans 16 residues. CDR1 and CDR2 from the germline V gene are SGHRS and YFSETQ. With V trimmed by 5 bases and J by 3 bases, 6 bases remained unmatched. Written as DNA, the CDR3 is TGCGCCAGCAGGACCGGGACTAGCGGGGAAACAGATACGCAGTATTTT. Its protein is CASRTGTSGETDTQYF. Using reference TRBV5-1 and TRBJ2-3 for the parts outside the CDR3, the full variable domain is KAGVTQTPRYLIKTRGQQVTLSCSPISGHRSVSWYQQTPGQGLQFLFEYFSETQRNKGNFPGRFSGRQFSNSRSEMNVSTLELGDSALYLCASRTGTSGETDTQYFGPGTRLTVL.

J is TRBJ2-1 and V is TRBV6-5; D is perhaps TRBD1 (6 bases). The length of the CDR3 is 15 residues. Germline V gene sequence: CDR1 MNHEY, CDR2 SVGAGI. V was shortened by 7 bases and J by 6 bases, with 19 bases between the two germline ends. CDR3 amino acids: CASINLGAGGNEQFF. The DNA for the CDR3 is TGTGCCAGCATTAATCTGGGGGCCGGAGGCAATGAGCAGTTCTTC.

The chain recombines TRBV6-5 with TRBJ1-4; 7 positions match TRBD1. CDR3 size: 15 residues. Trimming took 6 bases from V and 4 from J; bases not matched to a gene: 8. Germline assignment: CDR1 MNHEY and CDR2 SVGAGI. CDR3 amino acids: CASSPGGLGNEKLFF. The CDR3, as DNA: TGTGCCAGCAGCCCAGGGGGGCTGGGTAATGAAAAACTGTTTTTT.

The V call is TRBV21-1, the J call TRBJ2-4; TRBD2 is taken as the D call from the table, unchecked against the DNA. TRBV21-1 is shown as a pseudogene. The CDR3 is 19 amino acids. CDR3 loop: CASSKGPGGLILAKNIQYF. DNA of the CDR3: TGTGCCAGCAGCAAAGGCCCCGGCGGGCTGATCCTAGCCAAAAACATTCAGTACTTC.

The rearrangement links TRBV7-2 to TRBJ1-2; D is possibly TRBD1 (5 bases). Germline CDR1 reads SGHTA; CDR2 reads FQGNSA. V was pared by 0 bases and J by 4 bases, with 12 bases between. The CDR3 runs 15 residues. CDR3 bases: TGTGCCAGCAGCTTAGCTCCAGGGCTTCTCTATGGCTACACCTTC. The encoded protein is CASSLAPGLLYGYTF.

The rearrangement links TRBV28 to TRBJ1-4, with D unclear. Germline CDR1 reads MDHEN; CDR2 reads SYDVKM. The CDR3 extends over 11 amino acids. V shed 6 bases and J shed 10 bases, with 9 bases lying between them. The CDR3 loop is CASSSSRKLFF. The CDR3 DNA reads TGTGCCAGCAGCTCATCTAGAAAACTGTTTTTT. Full variable domain (missing parts from reference TRBV28 and TRBJ1-4): DVKVTQSSRYLVKRTGEKVFLECVQDMDHENMFWYRQDPGLGLRLIYFSYDVKMKEKGDIPEGYSVSREKKERFSLILESASTNQTSMYLCASSSSRKLFFGSGTQLSVL.

The CDR3 DNA is TGCGCCAGCAGCAGGAACAGGGACGGCTACACCTTC. Protein: CASSRNRDGYTF. The chain recombines TRBV5-1 with TRBJ1-2; D possibly corresponds to TRBD1 (6 bases). The germline V and J ends were trimmed by 4 bases and 8 bases, with 12 bases remaining between them. CDR1 SGHRS and CDR2 YFSETQ come from the germline V gene. This CDR3 is 12 amino acids long.

This chain uses TRBV30 with TRBJ2-3, with TRBD1 as a possible D gene (6 bases). The V end was cut by 5 bases, the J end by 6 bases, with 18 bases between. The CDR3 runs to 14 residues. CDR1 is GTSNPN and CDR2 is SVGIG in the germline V gene (reference sequence). The CDR3 region has the DNA TGTGCCTGGCGCCTTCCCTGGGGGCCGGATACGCAGTATTTT. Amino acids: CAWRLPWGPDTQYF.

There are a few counts of this clone. The chain joins TRBV5-1 to TRBJ1-1, with D tentatively TRBD1 (6 bases). Trimming pared 2 bases from V and 4 bases from J, leaving 18 bases between. The CDR3 totals 16 residues. Germline lookup yields CDR1 SGHRS and CDR2 YFSETQ. For the CDR3, the DNA is TGCGCCAGCAGCTTCTCGGGGGGCGACGGGGTCACTGAAGCTTTCTTT. This translates into CASSFSGGDGVTEAFF.

The CDR3 sequence: CASSDRGEVYGYTF. The DNA for the CDR3 is TGTGCCAGCAGTGACAGGGGAGAAGTCTATGGCTACACCTTC. The chain links TRBV2 to TRBJ1-2; a weak D match, TRBD1 (6 bases). Trimming shortened V by 3 bases and J by 4 bases, and 12 bases separated the two germline ends. The germline CDR1 and CDR2 sequences are SNHLY and FYNNEI. CDR3 length: 14 residues.

The chain is built from TRBV6-6 and TRBJ1-3, with TRBD1 as a possible D gene (6 bases). Germline CDR1 MNHNY, CDR2 SVGAGI (reference sequence). The CDR3 sequence is 15 residues long. Trimming cost V 5 bases and J 8 bases, with 19 bases left between them. CDR3 amino acids: CASSPTSGRGHTIYF. CDR3 sequence (DNA): TGTGCCAGCAGTCCTACTAGTGGCAGGGGCCACACCATATATTTT.

The chain links TRBV7-9 to TRBJ1-1; 8 bases match TRBD1. The trim removed 5 bases at V and 3 bases at J, leaving 5 bases unmatched. In germline, CDR1 is SEHNR, CDR2 FQNEAQ (reference sequence). CDR3 length equals 14 residues. The DNA of the CDR3 is TGTGCCAGCAGCAAGGGACAGGAAGACACTGAAGCTTTCTTT. Its protein is CASSKGQEDTEAFF.

CDR3 sequence: CASRPGTGRPQYF. The CDR3 DNA reads as TGTGCCAGCAGGCCCGGGACAGGTCGACCCCAGTACTTC. The rearrangement uses TRBV28 and TRBJ2-5, with 8 bases matching TRBD1. V was pared by 6 bases and J by 9 bases, with 9 bases of the junction left unmatched. In germline, CDR1 is MDHEN, CDR2 SYDVKM. This CDR3 region has 13 residues.

This clone has only one observation. The rearrangement joins TRBV29-1 to TRBJ2-3, with TRBD2 identical over 8 bases. This CDR3 is 15 amino acids long. The V segment lost 1 base and the J segment 3 bases; nucleotides outside the gene matches: 6. Germline loops: CDR1 SQVTM, CDR2 ANQGSEA. The CDR3 nucleotides read TGCAGCGTTGAAGCGAATAGCGGGATTACAGATACGCAGTATTTT. Translation: CSVEANSGITDTQYF.

The chain uses TRBV6-4 and TRBJ1-4, with 11 bases aligning to TRBD1. J lost 8 bases, V lost 0 bases, and 8 bases had no gene match. The germline V gene encodes CDR1 MRHNA and CDR2 SNTAGT. This CDR3 contains 17 residues. The CDR3 DNA follows: TGTGCCAGCAGTGACTCGACTTCCGGGACAGGGGGAGAAAAACTGTTTTTT. Protein sequence: CASSDSTSGTGGEKLFF.

The chain recombines TRBV2 with TRBJ1-1; D is ambiguous. Germline V gene sequence: CDR1 SNHLY, CDR2 FYNNEI. With 6 bases removed from V and 2 bases from J, the gap between germline ends came to 10 bases. The CDR3 is 13 residues long. This CDR3 is CASSIQPNTEAFF. The CDR3 coding sequence is TGTGCCAGCAGCATACAGCCAAACACTGAAGCTTTCTTT. The full variable domain, rest sourced from reference TRBV2 and TRBJ1-1, is EPEVTQTPSHQVTQMGQEVILRCVPISNHLYFYWYRQILGQKVEFLVSFYNNEISEKSEIFDDQFSVERPDGSNFTLKIRSTKLEDSAMYFCASSIQPNTEAFFGQGTRLTVV.

This rearrangement joins TRBV10-2 to TRBJ2-5, with 9 bases fitting TRBD1. V shed 4 bases and J 5 bases; nucleotides not matched to a gene: 5. Germline values: CDR1 WSHSY, CDR2 SAAADI. The CDR3 extends over 14 amino acids. The CDR3, as DNA: TGCGCCAGCAGTGTGGGACAGGGAATCGAGACCCAGTACTTC. Its protein product is CASSVGQGIETQYF.

In this sample, this clone turned up once. The chain has TRBV28 and TRBJ1-2, with TRBD1 identical over 7 bases. Trimming took 2 bases from V and 6 from J; bases not matched to a gene: 9. Germline V gene data show CDR1 as MDHEN and CDR2 as SYDVKM. The CDR3 is 15 amino acids. The CDR3 DNA follows: TGTGCCAGCAGTTTAAGGACAGGCACTCCCGATGGCTACACCTTC. As protein: CASSLRTGTPDGYTF.

The V call is TRBV19, the J call TRBJ1-1; TRBD1 matches at 7 bases. With V trimmed by 4 bases and J by 6 bases, 5 bases remained unmatched. The CDR3 extends over 13 amino acids. From germline, CDR1 is LNHDA and CDR2 SQIVND (reference sequence). This CDR3 reads CASSNDRVSEAFF. The CDR3 DNA reads as TGTGCCAGTAGTAATGACAGGGTGTCTGAAGCTTTCTTT.

The V and J genes are TRBV2 and TRBJ1-5, with 8 bases aligning to TRBD1. Germline V CDR1 and CDR2: SNHLY, FYNNEI. The CDR3 is made up of 13 amino acids. The V segment lost 6 bases and the J segment 5 bases; nucleotides outside the gene matches: 3. The CDR3 is CASRRTGYQPQHF. Written as DNA, the CDR3 is TGTGCCAGCAGGAGGACAGGGTATCAGCCCCAGCATTTT.